One sample yielded the 12 T cell receptor beta chains listed below, sequenced in a study of blood T cell repertoires in COVID-19. Produced via immunoSEQ multiplex PCR; TCRdb's table is partial and in-frame only. The table shows 80,000 to 95,000 clones, with over 70% occurring only once. The material sequenced was peripheral blood. The receptors shown here come from an elderly man with active or convalescent COVID-19.

This clone was detected once. The chain has TRBV28 and TRBJ1-2, with 11 bases aligning to TRBD1. The CDR3 spans 16 residues. V lost 3 bases, J lost 4 bases, and 7 bases stayed unmatched. CDR1 is MDHEN, CDR2 SYDVKM, per germline. CDR3 sequence reads: CASSFPGTGGSYGYTF. The CDR3 DNA follows: TGTGCCAGCAGTTTTCCCGGGACAGGGGGTAGCTATGGCTACACCTTC.

The chain combines TRBV27 with TRBJ2-1; D is undetermined. The CDR3 has 13 amino acids. The germline gives CDR1 MNHEY, CDR2 SMNVEV (reference sequence). The ends were cut back, 3 bases at V and 7 bases at J, with 10 bases in the middle. As DNA, the CDR3 is TGTGCCAGCAGTTTGAGCGCCCTGAATGAGCAGTTCTTC. This codes for CASSLSALNEQFF.

The chain recombines TRBV7-8 with TRBJ1-6; D gene uncertain. The CDR3 has 13 amino acids. Germline V gene lookup returns CDR1 SGHVS and CDR2 FQNEAQ. Trimming removed 9 bases at V and 3 bases at J, with 9 bases between. CDR3 in amino acids: CARPQVYNSPLHF. As DNA, the CDR3 is TGTGCCAGGCCTCAGGTCTATAATTCACCCCTCCACTTT.

This clone was detected a few times. The chain is built from TRBV5-4 and TRBJ1-5; D perhaps matches TRBD1 (6 bases). CDR3 length: 13 residues. Germline loops: CDR1 SGHNT, CDR2 YYREEE (reference sequence). V dropped 1 base and J dropped 7 bases, with 9 bases sitting between them. For the CDR3, the DNA is TGTGCCAGCAGCTTGAAGGGGGTCCAGCCCCAGCATTTT. Protein product: CASSLKGVQPQHF.

The rearrangement uses TRBV7-9 and TRBJ1-4, with 7 nucleotides matching TRBD1. The CDR3 runs 18 residues. The V gene's germline CDR1 is SEHNR and CDR2 FQNEAQ (reference sequence). The V gene end was trimmed by 4 bases and the J gene end by 0 bases; junction bases not matched to a gene: 11. CDR3 loop: CASSSRSQGPATNEKLFF. DNA of the CDR3: TGTGCCAGCAGCTCCCGATCACAGGGGCCTGCAACTAATGAAAAACTGTTTTTT.

The chain uses TRBV10-3 and TRBJ2-3; D possibly corresponds to TRBD1 (5 bases). Germline V CDR1 and CDR2: ENHRY, SYGVKD. The CDR3 has 13 amino acids. V was trimmed by 10 bases and J by 0 bases, leaving 11 bases between them. This CDR3 reads CATRQISTDTQYF. The CDR3 DNA is TGTGCCACTAGACAGATTAGCACAGATACGCAGTATTTT.

The chain combines TRBV6-5 with TRBJ2-7, with 9 bases identical to TRBD1. CDR3 length equals 15 residues. The V segment lost 5 bases and the J segment 2 bases; nucleotides outside the gene matches: 7. Germline loops: CDR1 MNHEY, CDR2 SVGAGI. For the CDR3, the DNA is TGTGCCAGCAGTAAGACAGGGGGAGGACCCTACGAGCAGTACTTC. Residues: CASSKTGGGPYEQYF.

The J gene is TRBJ2-2, the V gene TRBV6-1; 7 nucleotides agree with TRBD1. The V gene's germline CDR1 is MNHNS and CDR2 SASEGT. Trimming removed 2 bases from V and 1 base from J; junction bases left unmatched: 1. The CDR3 has 15 residues. In nucleotides, the CDR3 is TGTGCCAGCAGTGAAAGGACAGGGAACACCGGGGAGCTGTTTTTT. Protein sequence: CASSERTGNTGELFF.

This clone was detected only once. The CDR3 here is CASSAPSGGIPGELFF. Written as DNA, the CDR3 is TGTGCCAGCAGTGCGCCTAGCGGGGGGATTCCCGGGGAGCTGTTTTTT. The chain couples TRBV2 to TRBJ2-2; TRBD2 matches 11 bases. The CDR3 loop spans 16 amino acids. Germline CDR1 is SNHLY and CDR2 is FYNNEI. V shed 4 bases, J shed 6 bases, and the junction held 7 bases outside the gene matches.

This chain uses TRBV7-2 with TRBJ1-4, with a possible D match to TRBD1 (5 bases). The CDR3 is 14 residues long. Germline loops: CDR1 SGHTA, CDR2 FQGNSA. The V gene lost 2 bases and the J gene lost 5 bases, with 9 bases spanning the gap. CDR3: CASSLFGGNEKLFF. The CDR3 DNA sequence: TGTGCCAGCAGCTTATTTGGGGGGAATGAAAAACTGTTTTTT.

This clone has at least ten counts. The same CDR3 is also encoded by other DNA sequences in this sample. V usage is TRBV15 and J usage is TRBJ2-7; TRBD1 aligns across 9 bases. The CDR3 is 15 residues long. Trimming cost V 3 bases and J 0 bases; bases outside gene matches: 3. Germline V gives CDR1 LNHNV, CDR2 YYDKDF (reference sequence). CDR3 in DNA: TGTGCCACCAGCAGTATACAGGGGGCCTCCTACGAGCAGTACTTC. This translates into CATSSIQGASYEQYF.

The chain carries TRBV5-1 and TRBJ2-5, with D perhaps matching TRBD1 (6 bases). Germline CDR1 SGHRS, CDR2 YFSETQ. V dropped 4 bases and J dropped 4 bases, with 20 bases sitting between them. The CDR3 covers 16 residues. For the CDR3, the DNA is TGCGCCAGCAGCCCCGCCCGGACAGCGAACGGAGAGACCCAGTACTTC. This codes for CASSPARTANGETQYF.